This T cell receptor beta chain was obtained from a study of graft-versus-host responses after intestinal transplantation. Study in general: Recipients uniformly received anti-thymocyte globulin induction, followed by tacrolimus and steroids for approximately 3 years.

J was trimmed by 5 bases and V by 2 bases; bases with no gene match: 10. CDR3 length: 16 residues. The germline gives CDR1 SGDLS, CDR2 YYNGEE. Method: immunoSEQ multiplex PCR; TCRdb's copy keeps in-frame clones and lacks some. The sample shows approximately 70,000 clones, more than 90% of them seen only once. This specimen consisted of bone marrow, obtained around 720 days after intestinal transplantation. The TCR was taken from a human patient who received an intestinal transplant, so some T cells may come from the graft donor. The gene calls are TRBV9 and TRBJ2-3, with 8 nucleotides matching TRBD2. CDR3 bases: TGTGCCAGCAGCGTCGGTCGGGGACTAGTTATAGATACGCAGTATTTT. This codes for CASSVGRGLVIDTQYF.